The 32 T cell receptor beta chains presented below share a single source sample, sequenced in a study of T cells after yellow fever vaccination. TCRdb independently ran MiXCR on the 5' RACE reads; one entry per CDR3 protein. The profile covers approximately 580,000 distinct CDR3 sequences, with 17% appearing a single time and 17% taken by the ten largest. Here the sequenced sample was PBMCs, taken around 5 days after the first yellow fever vaccination. These receptors were obtained from a man younger than 30 who received the YFV17D yellow fever vaccine.

The CDR3 is CASSLNPGASGANVLTF. CDR3 nucleotides: TGTGCCAGCAGCTTAAACCCCGGAGCCTCTGGGGCCAACGTCCTGACTTTC. The chain recombines TRBV7-3 with TRBJ2-6; D is undetermined. Between the trimmed V and J ends, which lost 1 base and 0 bases, there was a span of 10 bases. This CDR3 contains 17 residues. The germline gives CDR1 SGHTA, CDR2 FQGTGA.

The chain employs TRBV3-1 and TRBJ1-5; D is unresolved. The germline V and J ends were trimmed by 0 bases and 7 bases, with 7 bases remaining between them. Per the germline V gene, CDR1 is LGHDT and CDR2 is YNNKEL (reference sequence). This CDR3 is built from 13 residues. CDR3 loop: CASSQEDAQPQHF. The CDR3 DNA reads TGTGCCAGCAGCCAAGAGGACGCCCAGCCCCAGCATTTT.

Ten or more counts support this clonotype. The chain has TRBV7-8 and TRBJ2-7; D uncertain. CDR3 length: 14 residues. V was clipped by 5 bases and J by 2 bases, with 13 bases between them. Per germline, CDR1 SGHVS and CDR2 FQNEAQ. The CDR3 coding sequence is TGTGCCAGCAGCCACGCGACGGCTCCCTACGAGCAGTACTTC. This codes for CASSHATAPYEQYF.

This CDR3 is CAWRLGPSDGYTF. CDR3 nucleotide sequence: TGTGCCTGGAGATTGGGGCCTTCGGACGGCTACACCTTC. This chain uses TRBV30 with TRBJ1-2, with D possibly TRBD1 on 5 matching bases. V gave up 3 bases and J gave up 8 bases, with 16 bases separating them. The CDR3 has 13 amino acids. Germline lookup yields CDR1 GTSNPN and CDR2 SVGIG (reference sequence).

This clonotype turned up a few times. CDR3 sequence reads: CASRSSRGGTEAFF. The DNA of the CDR3 is TGCGCCAGCAGATCCTCCAGGGGAGGAACTGAAGCTTTCTTT. J is TRBJ1-1 and V is TRBV5-1, with D possibly being TRBD1 (6 bases). Trimming removed 5 bases at V and 5 bases at J, with 16 bases between. The CDR3 is 14 amino acids. Germline values: CDR1 SGHRS, CDR2 YFSETQ.

The V and J genes are TRBV7-6 and TRBJ2-2; 8 nucleotides match TRBD1. The CDR3 totals 18 residues. CDR1 is SGHVS, CDR2 FNYEAQ, per germline. Trimming removed 5 bases from V and 1 base from J; junction bases left unmatched: 12. The CDR3 region is CASSPLGTGGMNTGELFF. The CDR3 DNA reads as TGTGCCAGCAGCCCCCTAGGAACAGGGGGAATGAACACCGGGGAGCTGTTTTTT.

The genes are TRBV9 and TRBJ2-3; no clear D gene. CDR3 length: 15 residues. Germline values: CDR1 SGDLS, CDR2 YYNGEE. The V and J ends lost 2 bases and 1 base respectively, with 11 bases between them. The CDR3: CASSVSPDRTDTQYF. The CDR3 nucleotides read TGTGCCAGCAGCGTGTCGCCAGACCGCACAGATACGCAGTATTTT.

This sequence joins TRBV15 and TRBJ1-4; possible D gene TRBD1, 5 bases. From germline, CDR1 is LNHNV and CDR2 YYDKDF (reference sequence). CDR3 size: 15 residues. V was clipped by 2 bases and J by 8 bases, with 15 bases between them. The CDR3 loop is CATSRRQYTREKLFF. CDR3 bases: TGTGCCACCAGCAGAAGACAGTATACGAGGGAAAAACTGTTTTTT.

This clonotype was counted only a few times. CDR3 sequence (DNA): TGTGCCACCAGTGCTCCGGAGGGGACCCAGTACTTC. Amino acids: CATSAPEGTQYF. The rearrangement uses TRBV24-1 and TRBJ2-5; possible D gene TRBD2, 6 bases. Germline CDR1 reads KGHDR; CDR2 reads SFDVKD. Trimming took 5 bases from V and 7 from J, leaving 10 bases between them. The length of the CDR3 is 12 residues.

The chain couples TRBV12-3 or TRBV12-4 to TRBJ2-2; the D gene is possibly TRBD1 (6 bases). The length of the CDR3 is 15 residues. The V end lost 7 bases, the J end lost 6 bases, and 18 bases lay between the germline ends. The CDR3 reads CASNLVAGASGELFF. CDR3 nucleotides: TGTGCCAGCAACCTGGTGGCAGGGGCATCCGGGGAGCTGTTTTTT.

The V and J genes are TRBV28 and TRBJ2-1, with a possible D match to TRBD1 (6 bases). V gave up 5 bases and J gave up 6 bases, with 14 bases separating them. In germline, CDR1 is MDHEN, CDR2 SYDVKM. The CDR3 is made up of 14 amino acids. Here the CDR3 reads CASSAPPGVNEQFF. The DNA of the CDR3 is TGTGCCAGCAGTGCCCCACCAGGGGTCAATGAGCAGTTCTTC.

The chain has TRBV18 and TRBJ2-7; D is perhaps TRBD2 (7 bases). The CDR3 has 15 residues. Germline V CDR1 and CDR2: KGHSH, LQKENI. Deletions cut 0 bases from V and 0 bases from J, with 9 bases between. The DNA of the CDR3 is TGTGCCAGCTCACCACCGGGAGGGGGCTCCTACGAGCAGTACTTC. Translating gives CASSPPGGGSYEQYF.

The sample holds many counts of this clonotype. This sequence joins TRBV6-2 or TRBV6-3 and TRBJ2-1, with TRBD2 identical over 11 bases. The germline CDR1 and CDR2 sequences are MNHEY and SVGEGT. This CDR3 has 13 residues. J gave up 9 bases and V 10 bases, and 8 bases lay outside the gene matches. For the CDR3, the DNA is TGTGCCACCCTTACTAGCGGGGGAGTTGAGCAGTTCTTC. Its translation is CATLTSGGVEQFF.

This chain joins TRBV7-8 and TRBJ2-7; TRBD1 might be the D (6 bases). Germline loops: CDR1 SGHVS, CDR2 FQNEAQ. The CDR3 length is 13 residues. V dropped 3 bases and J dropped 4 bases, with 10 bases sitting between them. CDR3 sequence reads: CASSFRGQYEQYV. The CDR3, as DNA: TGTGCCAGCAGCTTCAGGGGCCAGTACGAGCAGTACGTC.

In its sample, this clonotype was seen a few times. V is TRBV7-9 and J is TRBJ2-3, with 7 bases matching TRBD1. The V and J ends lost 6 bases and 3 bases, in that order; junction bases with no gene match: 12. CDR1 and CDR2 from the germline V gene are SEHNR and FQNEAQ (reference sequence). The CDR3 length is 16 residues. CDR3 protein: CASSPWTGSLTDTQYF. In DNA, the CDR3 is TGTGCCAGCAGTCCATGGACAGGCAGTTTGACAGATACGCAGTATTTT.

This clonotype showed up many times. The chain combines TRBV14 with TRBJ1-5, with a tentative D call TRBD1 (5 bases). The CDR3 runs 13 residues. V lost 0 bases and J lost 6, with 6 bases in between. Germline lookup yields CDR1 SGHDN and CDR2 FVKESK. This CDR3 is CASSQDGGQPQHF. In nucleotides, the CDR3 is TGTGCCAGCAGCCAAGATGGGGGTCAGCCCCAGCATTTT.

This clonotype was detected many times. V and J are TRBV2 and TRBJ2-1; D is uncertain. This CDR3 region has 13 residues. Trimming took 4 bases from V and 5 from J, leaving 9 bases between them. Germline loops: CDR1 SNHLY, CDR2 FYNNEI. The CDR3 region is CASSGGLDNEQFF. CDR3 sequence (DNA): TGTGCCAGCAGTGGGGGTCTCGACAATGAGCAGTTCTTC.

This clonotype was seen only a few times. This CDR3 reads CASSQDMDQPYNEQFF. In DNA form, the CDR3 reads TGTGCCAGCAGCCAAGATATGGACCAACCATACAATGAGCAGTTCTTC. The V gene is TRBV4-2, the J gene TRBJ2-1, with D unclear. V was cut by 0 bases and J by 4 bases, with 13 bases left in between. CDR1 and CDR2 (germline): LGHNA, YNFKEQ. This CDR3 contains 16 residues.

A few counts support this clonotype. The chain uses TRBV13 and TRBJ2-3; D possibly matches TRBD1 or TRBD2 (5 bases each). The CDR3 spans 12 residues. Trimming pared 7 bases from V and 9 bases from J, leaving 14 bases between. The germline V gene encodes CDR1 PRHDT and CDR2 FYEKMQ (reference sequence). CDR3: CASTRGRDTQYF. CDR3 in DNA: TGTGCCAGCACCCGGGGCCGGGACACGCAGTATTTT. The variable domain in full, with the rest retrieved from reference TRBV13 and TRBJ2-3, is AAGVIQSPRHLIKEKRETATLKCYPIPRHDTVYWYQQGPGQDPQFLISFYEKMQSDKGSIPDRFSAQQFSDYHSELNMSSLELGDSALYFCASTRGRDTQYFGPGTRLTVL.

This clonotype has ten or more counts. The chain recombines TRBV29-1 with TRBJ2-2; 9 bases align to TRBD1. Germline loops: CDR1 SQVTM, CDR2 ANQGSEA. The CDR3 has 16 amino acids. V shed 6 bases and J 3 bases; nucleotides not matched to a gene: 11. The CDR3 DNA reads as TGCAGCGTCATAAATACAGGGGGCGCTTACACCGGGGAGCTGTTTTTT. Protein sequence: CSVINTGGAYTGELFF.

This clonotype was counted between two and nine times. The rearrangement uses TRBV4-2 and TRBJ2-5, with 7 bases matching TRBD1. V dropped 0 bases and J dropped 4; count of bases not matched to a gene: 14. The germline V gene encodes CDR1 LGHNA and CDR2 YNFKEQ. The CDR3 length is 18 residues. The CDR3 DNA follows: TGTGCCAGCAGCCAAGATGGTGAGGGGGCTCTGCAAGCAGAGACCCAGTACTTC. Translated, it gives CASSQDGEGALQAETQYF.

The sample holds a few counts of this clonotype. Because the CDR3's place on the DNA is in doubt, the DNA is left out and the CDR3 is given as listed by TCRdb. This sequence joins TRBV7-5 and TRBJ2-2; no check of the table's D call, TRBD1, against the DNA was made. TRBV7-5 is a documented pseudogene. The CDR3 comprises 20 residues, both ends counted. CDR3: CISVPEASSGQPRLTGELFF.

This clonotype was seen at least ten times. The chain is built from TRBV5-1 and TRBJ2-4, with no clear D. CDR1 and CDR2 (germline): SGHRS, YFSETQ. Trimming removed 0 bases at V and 0 bases at J, with 10 bases between. The CDR3 is 16 residues long. The CDR3 region has the DNA TGCGCCAGCAGCTTGGACTCGGGTTCAGCCAAAAACATTCAGTACTTC. Its protein product is CASSLDSGSAKNIQYF.

This clonotype was observed at least ten times. The rearrangement uses TRBV7-2 and TRBJ2-5; 7 bases agree with TRBD1. CDR3 size: 14 residues. The V and J ends lost 5 bases and 1 base, in that order; junction bases with no gene match: 4. The germline V gene encodes CDR1 SGHTA and CDR2 FQGNSA. CDR3 residues: CASSPQGSQETQYF. CDR3 sequence (DNA): TGTGCCAGCAGCCCACAGGGGTCCCAAGAGACCCAGTACTTC.

This chain connects TRBV4-2 to TRBJ2-7; 11 bases match TRBD2. This CDR3 region has 14 residues. Germline V gene data show CDR1 as LGHNA and CDR2 as YNFKEQ. J lost 2 bases, V lost 5 bases, and 2 bases had no gene match. The CDR3 loop reads CASSSTSGAYEQYF. DNA of the CDR3: TGTGCCAGCAGCTCGACTAGCGGGGCCTACGAGCAGTACTTC.

This clonotype was counted between two and nine times. V usage is TRBV4-1 and J usage is TRBJ2-1; D is perhaps TRBD2 (7 bases). The CDR3 length is 18 residues. Germline V lookup: CDR1 MGHRA, CDR2 YSYEKL. V dropped 3 bases and J dropped 0 bases, with 18 bases sitting between them. The CDR3 DNA follows: TGCGCCAGCAGCCAGCCCAGGGAGGGGGGGAGCTCCTACAATGAGCAGTTCTTC. It yields the protein CASSQPREGGSSYNEQFF.

The chain couples TRBV7-2 to TRBJ1-5, with D possibly being TRBD1 (6 bases). This CDR3 has 15 amino acids. Per the germline V gene, CDR1 is SGHTA and CDR2 is FQGNSA. With 1 base removed from V and 6 bases from J, the gap between germline ends came to 13 bases. The chain's CDR3 is CASSLGPQGSQPQHF. CDR3 coding DNA: TGTGCCAGCAGCTTAGGCCCCCAGGGGAGTCAGCCCCAGCATTTT.

This rearrangement joins TRBV28 to TRBJ1-1, with 8 bases aligning to TRBD1. V lost 2 bases to trimming and J lost 5 bases; unmatched junction nucleotides: 10. The CDR3 runs to 16 residues. Germline V gives CDR1 MDHEN, CDR2 SYDVKM. CDR3 in DNA: TGTGCCAGCAGTTTAAGTCAGGGGGCCGGGAGGACTGAAGCTTTCTTT. Translating gives CASSLSQGAGRTEAFF.

This clonotype turned up a few times. The V gene is TRBV6-5, the J gene TRBJ2-2, with D unclear. CDR1 MNHEY and CDR2 SVGAGI come from the germline V gene. The CDR3 is 18 residues long. V lost 6 bases to trimming and J lost 0 bases, with 20 bases between them. The chain's CDR3 is CASSPNGYRVANTGELFF. The CDR3 DNA is TGTGCCAGCAGCCCCAACGGATATCGGGTCGCGAACACCGGGGAGCTGTTTTTT.

The CDR3 protein is CASSYQEWGTHSGNTIYF. As DNA, the CDR3 is TGTGCCAGCAGTTACCAAGAATGGGGGACACACTCTGGAAACACCATATATTTT. The V gene is TRBV6-5, the J gene TRBJ1-3, with D tentatively TRBD1 (6 bases). Germline values: CDR1 MNHEY, CDR2 SVGAGI. Trimming removed 2 bases at V and 0 bases at J, with 17 bases between. The CDR3 has 18 residues.

This clonotype was seen a few times. V gene TRBV10-3 combines with J gene TRBJ2-1; 7 positions agree with TRBD2. Trimming cost V 3 bases and J 8 bases; bases outside gene matches: 10. This CDR3 has 15 amino acids. Germline CDR1 is ENHRY and CDR2 is SYGVKD. CDR3 sequence: CAISDNRRGGDEQFF. In nucleotides, the CDR3 is TGTGCCATCAGTGATAATAGGCGGGGAGGGGATGAGCAGTTCTTC.

At least ten counts were recorded for this clonotype. In nucleotides, the CDR3 is TGTGCCAGCAGCCCCACAAGGGAGCAGGCGCAGTATTTT. It specifies CASSPTREQAQYF. The chain carries TRBV12-3 or TRBV12-4 and TRBJ2-3; D is possibly TRBD2 (5 bases). The CDR3 contains 13 residues. The germline V and J ends were trimmed by 6 bases and 10 bases, with 17 bases remaining between them.